Given below is one T cell receptor beta chain in context. It lacks a known antigen. One base away there is no much larger clone; base qualities are not given. Ophthalmopathy patients had moderately to severely active disease, Clinical Activity Score of at least 3, NOSPECS grade of at least 4, and duration under 3 months. The study excluded patients with uncontrolled infections, other autoimmune diseases, pregnancy or lactation. Diagnoses were established on the basis of clinical symptoms, serum thyroxine and TRAb, thyroid ultrasound, and orbital computed tomography. Ficoll-Paque density gradient centrifugation was used to isolate PBMCs from about 10 ml of fresh peripheral blood. Trizol reagent was used to extract total RNA, and RNA quality was then checked on an Agilent 2100 Bioanalyzer. The sample comes from a study of T cells in Graves' hyperthyroidism and ophthalmopathy (dated by TCRdb to between 2018 and 2021). For the study in its entirety: Peripheral blood samples were taken at the time of initial diagnosis, prior to any treatment. TCR V-J signatures able to tell the groups apart were searched for in a discovery cohort of some 100 patients, of whom more than 40 had Graves' ophthalmopathy and around 57 had stable Graves' hyperthyroidism. Prospective prediction of ophthalmopathy was tested in an independent validation cohort of 18 to 20 hyperthyroidism patients and approximately 17 patients who later progressed to ophthalmopathy. The 100 or so discovery patients were randomly split 7:3 into training and test sets. In six Graves' hyperthyroidism patients, the study also compared T-cell repertoires from thyroid tissue with T-cell repertoires from blood. After blood sampling, hyperthyroidism patients were treated with methimazole at a starting dose of 30 mg daily, and ophthalmopathy patients were treated with high-dose intravenous methylprednisolone. The paper reports TCR Vbeta CDR3 sequencing of over 130 peripheral blood samples: fewer than 50 ophthalmopathy, under 80 hyperthyroidism and about 17 progressor patients. The paper's findings and limits, for the study overall: In cross-validation, a model built on a 13 V-J signature told ophthalmopathy apart from stable hyperthyroidism with 85% to 90% sensitivity and approximately 84% specificity, and in testing the same model reached 80%/75%. In validation, progression to ophthalmopathy was predicted by the model with 70% to 71% sensitivity and 72% to 80% specificity, a median of around 6.5 months before onset. Sample size was not statistically predetermined, and investigators were not blinded to group allocation. Most expanded thyroid clonotypes (frequency above 0.001) were also detected in blood, suggesting blood repertoires may reflect thyroid immune responses.

The CDR3 goes from the cysteine to the phenylalanine over 13 residues. Only CDR3 DNA remains: 39 bases, in frame from the first base. From the germline V gene, CDR1 is LGHNT and CDR2 is FRNRAP. TCR beta CDR3 regions were amplified from RNA transcripts. The TCR CDR3 was subjected to a first round of RT-PCR using the HTBI primer set and the Qiagen OneStep RT-PCR kit. Libraries were constructed in a second round of multiplex PCR, after which size selection and purification were performed. Libraries were sequenced paired-end with 100 bp reads on an Illumina HiSeq2000. Per the source publication's procedure: SOAPnuke was used to process the raw data, with reads discarded if the reads contained adapters or uncalled bases, had a mean Phred below 15, or lacked an exact constant-primer or identifier match. High-quality paired reads were merged using COPE v1.2.5, and each unique nucleotide sequence was defined as a clonotype. Clonotypes were aligned to IMGT TRBV, TRBD and TRBJ reference segments using MiTCR v1.1. Only V-J combinations with frequency above 0.0001, covering 99% to 99.2% of repertoires, were analysed. A TCS score was defined as the ratio between F50 (clonal expansion) and ExV (chaos), using BLOSUM62-based TCRdist between CDR3 peptides within each V-J. Welch's t-statistics and random forest reduced several hundred V-J features to 13, which were used in a naive Bayes classifier (R e1071). Thyroid-blood repertoire similarity was quantified with the Morisita-Horn index. Through fastp at Q25 and MiXCR, TCRdb rebuilt clones from the public reads, retaining in-frame beta chains. CDR3 protein duplicates are merged, each entry listing the most common genes and DNA. The V and J calls, along with clone size, are taken from TCRdb and not from the paper's own processing. The sample table lists roughly 35,000 distinct CDR3 sequences, around half of them with a count of one. 25% of the sample goes to the ten largest clones.

Sequenced material: blood. The receptor's source is a woman between 40 and 55 years old with Graves' ophthalmopathy. The chain links TRBV12-5 with TRBJ1-4; TRBD1 aligns with 7 central bases. This receptor carries the CDR3 CARDGAGGEKLFF. The DNA sequence follows: TGTGCCCGGGACGGGGCAGGGGGTGAAAAACTGTTTTTT.